This T cell receptor (beta chain) was observed in a study of blood T cell repertoires in COVID-19. About the research overall: Samples taken during acute and convalescent COVID-19 were collected in the United States, Italy and Spain. T cells, B-cell-depleted T cells, or PBMCs supplied cDNA or gDNA.

Original processing methods: Researchers report that nucleated cell counts were estimated from reference gene primer amplification. Assay: immunoSEQ multiplex PCR; the TCRdb copy retains only in-frame clones and omits some. The V and J calls and clone size come from that table; D and trimming were worked out from the DNA. The repertoire holds approximately 260,000 clones, with around 85% as singletons. Germline V gene sequence: CDR1 MNHEY, CDR2 SVGEGT. J lost 0 bases, V lost 5 bases, and 6 bases had no gene match. The CDR3 is 16 amino acids. Sequences were obtained from peripheral blood. The TCR sequence derives from an older woman with acute or convalescent COVID-19. The chain is built from TRBV6-2 or TRBV6-3 and TRBJ2-2, with 7 positions matching TRBD1. The CDR3 DNA reads TGTGCCAGCAGTGACAGGGCCCCGCCGAACACCGGGGAGCTGTTTTTT. Protein: CASSDRAPPNTGELFF.